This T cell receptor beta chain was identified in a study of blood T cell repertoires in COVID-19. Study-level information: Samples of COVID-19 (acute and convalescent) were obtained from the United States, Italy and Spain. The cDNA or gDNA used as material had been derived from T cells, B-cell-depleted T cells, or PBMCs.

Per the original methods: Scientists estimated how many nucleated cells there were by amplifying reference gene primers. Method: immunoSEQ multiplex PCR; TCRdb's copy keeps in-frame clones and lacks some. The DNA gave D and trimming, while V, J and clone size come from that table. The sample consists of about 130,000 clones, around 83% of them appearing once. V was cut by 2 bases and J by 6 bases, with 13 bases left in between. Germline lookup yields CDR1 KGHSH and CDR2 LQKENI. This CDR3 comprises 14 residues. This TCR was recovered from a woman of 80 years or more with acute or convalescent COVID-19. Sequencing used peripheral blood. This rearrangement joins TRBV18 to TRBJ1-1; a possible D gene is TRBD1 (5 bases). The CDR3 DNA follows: TGTGCCAGCTCACCAACGGCAGGGTGGGCTGAAGCTTTCTTT. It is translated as CASSPTAGWAEAFF.